The TCR beta chain under discussion was sequenced for a study of blood T cells in healthy people across ages. Whole-study findings and limits: Whereas aged donors had fewer naive CD4+ cells, long-lived donors had more of them and higher diversity.

Individuals who donated were healthy Caucasians from Russia aged about 6 to 90. Every donor contributed roughly 10 milliliters of peripheral blood by blood draw. The total RNA that was extracted per sample amounted to at least 5 micrograms. Then a second PCR, running roughly 7 to 11 cycles, was carried out with a sample-barcoded 5' primer and a J-beta primer mix. Each CDR3 protein is one row after TCRdb ran MiXCR on the 5' RACE reads. In the table there are about 970,000 distinct CDR3 sequences, 51% of which are singletons. Comment on this clonotype: Its antigen is currently unknown.

The length of the CDR3 is 13 residues. The chain uses TRBV21-1 and TRBJ2-4; the D call of TRBD1 is as the table states it, not checked on the DNA. TRBV21-1 is described as a pseudogene. Sample: blood. The TCR comes from an older woman in good health. The CDR3 protein is CASSNQQGWEQYF. The CDR3 coding sequence is TGTGCCAGCAGCAATCAGCAGGGGTGGGAGCAGTACTTC.